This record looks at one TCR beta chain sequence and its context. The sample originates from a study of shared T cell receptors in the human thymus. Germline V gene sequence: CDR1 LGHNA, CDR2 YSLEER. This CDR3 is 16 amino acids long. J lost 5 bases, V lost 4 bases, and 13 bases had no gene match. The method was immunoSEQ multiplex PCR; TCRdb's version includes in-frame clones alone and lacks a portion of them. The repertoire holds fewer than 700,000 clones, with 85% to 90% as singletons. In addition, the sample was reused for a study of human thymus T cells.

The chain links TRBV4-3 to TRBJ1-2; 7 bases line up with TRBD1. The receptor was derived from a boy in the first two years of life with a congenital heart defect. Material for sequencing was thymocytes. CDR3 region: CASSPRQGRVGYGYTF. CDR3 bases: TGCGCCAGCAGCCCCAGACAGGGCCGGGTGGGGTATGGCTACACCTTC.